What follows is one TCR beta chain and its context. Its cognate antigen has yet to be identified. No clone much larger than this one lies a single base away; base qualities are absent. The CDR3 regions of human TCRbeta chains were analyzed by immunosequencing. The authors processed their data as follows. TCRs in the repertoires were compared against a reference library of SARS-CoV-2-specific TCRs that had been generated with the MIRA antigen-specificity platform. Breadth was defined as the fraction of unique TCRs that were SARS-CoV-2-associated. Depth was defined as the fraction of total T cells that were SARS-CoV-2-associated. Each spike-specific TCR was assigned to its reactive spike region and to a CD4 or CD8 class using the MIRA data. Log10-transformed breadth and depth values were compared by one-way ANOVA with Sidak's multiple comparisons tests. TCRdb limited this immuneACCESS table to in-frame rearrangements with V and J called. A share of clones is missing; checked studies link under half to unresolved V genes, and the rest is unexplained. V, J and clone size reflect that table, while D and trimming were determined from the DNA. This sample comprises 100,000 to 120,000 clones, approximately 90% of them detected only once. The ten largest clones represent 15% of the sample.

The entry originates in a study of T cell responses to AZD1222 COVID-19 vaccine (dated by TCRdb to the early 2020s). In terms of the full investigation: A total of 233 trial participants underwent TCR sequencing, of whom 200 to 220 received two doses of AZD1222 and about 25 received two doses of the MenACWY control vaccine. Trial participants were enrolled into age subgroups of 18-55, 56-69 and 70-plus years, which contained roughly 150, 30 and 60 TCR-sequenced participants, respectively.

Results the study describes overall, beyond this receptor: After two AZD1222 doses, both the breadth and the depth of spike-specific TCRs were significantly higher than at day 0 and than in MenACWY recipients. Conclusions about previously exposed vaccinees were limited because only six AZD1222 recipients were SARS-CoV-2 seropositive at baseline. Participants were mostly white British, with more females than males. The authors suggested clonal diversity may have been underestimated. In the small 56-69-year group, the increase in depth fell short of significance, most likely because of low power. Reportedly, almost half of the unique spike-specific TCRs recognized epitopes lying outside the regions that are mutated in the B.1.351 and B.1.1.7 variants. Vaccine-associated CD4 TCRs spanned the whole spike protein, with dominant responses in regions 160-218 and 743-854. Because no day 14 peak-response samples were available, repertoires were characterized only after the peak T cell response.

Explained via the paper, the time point label denotes: about 28 days (+/-7) after the second vaccine dose. Because spike-specific TCR depth and breadth did not differ between the two schedules, AZD1222 recipients who got a second dose at roughly 4 weeks were pooled with those who got a second dose at roughly 12 weeks. Vaccinee samples were obtained from the UK trials COV001 and COV002, which included a single-blind randomized controlled phase 2/3 trial of AZD1222 (ChAdOx1 nCoV-19) in healthy adults. Trial participant PBMC samples were collected at day 0 and day 28 after the second dose for TCRbeta chain sequencing. This sequence originates from an adult who received the AZD1222 COVID-19 vaccine. The sample in question was peripheral blood, obtained 28 days after the second AZD1222 dose.

CDR3 loop: CRAGGQGAGELFF. The DNA is as follows: TGCCGCGCGGGGGGGCAGGGGGCCGGGGAGCTGTTTTTT. The V gene is TRBV29-1 and the J gene is TRBJ2-2, and TRBD2 aligns with 9 junction nucleotides. The CDR3 sequence holds 13 residues, the cysteine and phenylalanine included. The CDR3 DNA has 39 bases and is translated from base 1. CDR1 and CDR2 (SQVTM, ANQGSEA) derive from the germline V gene.